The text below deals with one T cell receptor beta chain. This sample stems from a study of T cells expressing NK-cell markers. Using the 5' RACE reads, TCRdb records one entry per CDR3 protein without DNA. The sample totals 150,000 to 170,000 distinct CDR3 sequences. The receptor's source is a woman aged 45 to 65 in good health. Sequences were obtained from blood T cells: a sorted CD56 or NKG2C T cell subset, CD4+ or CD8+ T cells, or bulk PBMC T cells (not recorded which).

The CDR3 loop is CASSPSTNSNQPQHF. The gene calls are TRBV27 and TRBJ1-5. The CDR3 is 15 amino acids. Per the germline V gene, CDR1 is MNHEY and CDR2 is SMNVEV (reference sequence).